This record covers a single TCR beta chain. The antigen is undetermined. This specimen belongs to a study of T-cell reconstitution after alpha-beta-depleted transplantation in children. Unique molecular identifiers were used to barcode this TCRbeta library. TCRdb ran MiXCR on the PCR reads and lists one entry per CDR3 protein. Found here are roughly 790,000 distinct CDR3 sequences, approximately 15% of them singletons; the top ten hold just under 5%. Study-wide points: About two months after transplant, alpha-beta T cells reportedly came from several hundred expanded graft clones.

The CDR3 covers 16 residues. CDR1 and CDR2 (germline): LGHNA, YNFKEQ. The J segment lost 6 bases and the V segment lost 7 bases, leaving 14 bases of the junction unmatched. This specimen was PBMCs, mostly from graft donor cells, taken 360 days after TCRalphabeta/CD19-depleted stem cell transplant. The J gene is TRBJ2-7, the V gene TRBV4-2; TRBD2 agrees at 11 bases. This TCR derives from a male patient between 10 and 17 years old who had a stem cell transplant for acute lymphoblastic leukemia, so the T cells may come from the graft donor. The CDR3 nucleotides are TGTGCCAGCACCCCGTGGGGGACTAGCGGTGTTCGCGAGCAGTACTTC. Residues: CASTPWGTSGVREQYF.